A selection of T cell receptor beta chains follows, all from one sample in a study of blood T cell repertoires in COVID-19. Clones were sequenced by immunoSEQ multiplex PCR, and TCRdb holds only the in-frame ones, with some missing. The table shows about 150,000 clones, with just over 85% occurring only once. The sequenced material came from peripheral blood. Source of these receptors: a man between 65 and 85 years old with acute or convalescent COVID-19. CDR3s include the opening cysteine and the closing phenylalanine or tryptophan. A D gene is named only where the DNA matches it firmly. Only part of the rows carry a size: once, few, many, or a class if the clone is expanded.

v_gene: TRBV19; abundance: -; d_gene: TRBD2; j_gene: TRBJ2-2; CDR3aa: CASNPLAGGNGELFF; CDR3nt: TGTGCCAGTAACCCACTAGCGGGAGGTAACGGGGAGCTGTTTTTT
v_gene: TRBV18; abundance: -; d_gene: -; j_gene: TRBJ2-1; CDR3aa: CASSPSGSNEQFF; CDR3nt: TGTGCCAGCTCCCCATCGGGGAGTAATGAGCAGTTCTTC
v_gene: TRBV28; abundance: -; d_gene: -; j_gene: TRBJ1-2; CDR3aa: CASRLAGGDYGYTF; CDR3nt: TGTGCCAGCAGGTTGGCCGGGGGGGACTATGGCTACACCTTC
v_gene: TRBV24-1; abundance: -; d_gene: -; j_gene: TRBJ2-1; CDR3aa: CATSPGQGGTSDYNEQFF; CDR3nt: TGTGCCACGTCACCGGGACAGGGAGGGACTAGCGACTACAATGAGCAGTTCTTC
v_gene: TRBV19; abundance: -; d_gene: TRBD1; j_gene: TRBJ2-3; CDR3aa: CASSPWDRGTDTQYF; CDR3nt: TGTGCCAGTAGTCCCTGGGACAGGGGTACGGATACGCAGTATTTT
v_gene: TRBV27; abundance: once; d_gene: TRBD2; j_gene: TRBJ2-1; CDR3aa: CASSPSPGAGVLNEQFF; CDR3nt: TGTGCCAGCAGTCCAAGTCCGGGAGCGGGAGTGTTAAATGAGCAGTTCTTC
v_gene: TRBV5-1; abundance: once; d_gene: TRBD1; j_gene: TRBJ1-4; CDR3aa: CASSVQGAQDEKLFF; CDR3nt: TGCGCCAGCAGCGTTCAGGGGGCCCAAGATGAAAAACTGTTTTTT
v_gene: TRBV4-3; abundance: -; d_gene: TRBD2; j_gene: TRBJ2-7; CDR3aa: CASSQESSGTYEQYF; CDR3nt: TGCGCCAGCAGCCAAGAGTCTAGCGGAACCTACGAGCAGTACTTC
v_gene: TRBV7-9; abundance: -; d_gene: -; j_gene: TRBJ2-5; CDR3aa: CASSLAGEGETQYF; CDR3nt: TGTGCCAGCAGCTTAGCAGGAGAAGGAGAGACCCAGTACTTC
v_gene: TRBV5-1; abundance: -; d_gene: TRBD1; j_gene: TRBJ1-5; CDR3aa: CASCPGTGTDQPQHF; CDR3nt: TGCGCCAGCTGTCCCGGGACAGGGACCGATCAGCCCCAGCATTTT
v_gene: TRBV20-1; abundance: -; d_gene: -; j_gene: TRBJ1-1; CDR3aa: CSARADTEAFF; CDR3nt: TGCAGTGCTAGGGCGGACACTGAAGCTTTCTTT
v_gene: TRBV18; abundance: few; d_gene: -; j_gene: TRBJ1-5; CDR3aa: CASSIYRDNQPQHF; CDR3nt: TGTGCCAGCTCAATCTACAGGGATAATCAGCCCCAGCATTTT
v_gene: TRBV6-5; abundance: -; d_gene: -; j_gene: TRBJ2-2; CDR3aa: CASSYSGSTNTGELFF; CDR3nt: TGTGCCAGCAGTTACTCGGGCAGTACGAACACCGGGGAGCTGTTTTTT
v_gene: TRBV11-2; abundance: -; d_gene: TRBD1; j_gene: TRBJ2-5; CDR3aa: CASSLDWDRGETQYF; CDR3nt: TGTGCCAGCAGCTTAGATTGGGACAGGGGAGAGACCCAGTACTTC
v_gene: TRBV5-4; abundance: -; d_gene: -; j_gene: TRBJ2-1; CDR3aa: CASSSPPASSYNEQFF; CDR3nt: TGTGCCAGCAGCTCTCCCCCAGCGAGCTCCTACAATGAGCAGTTCTTC
v_gene: TRBV7-2; abundance: -; d_gene: TRBD1; j_gene: TRBJ2-2; CDR3aa: CASSTWTGLYTGELFF; CDR3nt: TGTGCCAGCAGCACCTGGACAGGGCTGTACACCGGGGAGCTGTTTTTT
v_gene: TRBV18; abundance: -; d_gene: -; j_gene: TRBJ2-5; CDR3aa: CASSPPTGVQETQYF; CDR3nt: TGTGCCAGCTCACCACCAACAGGTGTCCAAGAGACCCAGTACTTC
v_gene: TRBV11-3; abundance: -; d_gene: TRBD1; j_gene: TRBJ2-1; CDR3aa: CASSLDRGPYNEQFF; CDR3nt: TGTGCCAGCAGCTTGGACAGGGGACCTTACAATGAGCAGTTCTTC
v_gene: TRBV5-6; abundance: -; d_gene: -; j_gene: TRBJ2-7; CDR3aa: CASSLITAYEQYF; CDR3nt: TGTGCCAGCAGCTTAATTACAGCATACGAGCAGTACTTC
v_gene: TRBV5-6; abundance: -; d_gene: -; j_gene: TRBJ2-7; CDR3aa: CASSRGSTGYEQYF; CDR3nt: TGTGCCAGCAGCCGGGGGTCGACAGGGTACGAGCAGTACTTC
v_gene: TRBV5-1; abundance: -; d_gene: -; j_gene: TRBJ1-6; CDR3aa: CASRGVTANSPLHF; CDR3nt: TGCGCCAGTCGGGGGGTGACAGCTAATTCACCCCTCCACTTT
v_gene: TRBV5-1; abundance: few; d_gene: -; j_gene: TRBJ2-7; CDR3aa: CASSLDRVYHEQYF; CDR3nt: TGCGCCAGCAGCTTGGACAGGGTATACCACGAGCAGTACTTC
v_gene: TRBV7-2; abundance: once; d_gene: TRBD2; j_gene: TRBJ2-2; CDR3aa: CASSRGLAGGPGTGELFF; CDR3nt: TGTGCCAGCAGCCGGGGACTAGCGGGAGGGCCCGGCACCGGGGAGCTGTTTTTT
v_gene: TRBV5-1; abundance: -; d_gene: -; j_gene: TRBJ2-5; CDR3aa: CASSFMREQETQYF; CDR3nt: TGCGCCAGCAGCTTTATGAGGGAGCAAGAGACCCAGTACTTC
v_gene: TRBV2; abundance: -; d_gene: -; j_gene: TRBJ2-5; CDR3aa: CASSEVRGVGETQYF; CDR3nt: TGTGCCAGCAGTGAAGTCAGGGGGGTGGGAGAGACCCAGTACTTC
v_gene: TRBV5-1; abundance: -; d_gene: TRBD1; j_gene: TRBJ2-2; CDR3aa: CASSLHGQGANTGELFF; CDR3nt: TGCGCCAGCAGCTTGCATGGACAGGGAGCGAACACCGGGGAGCTGTTTTTT
v_gene: TRBV12-3/TRBV12-4; abundance: -; d_gene: -; j_gene: TRBJ2-1; CDR3aa: CASSFNDNEQFF; CDR3nt: TGTGCCAGCAGTTTCAATGACAATGAGCAGTTCTTC